This T cell receptor beta chain was obtained from a study of shared clonotypes between healthy human individuals (dated by TCRdb to 2020 to 2022). For the wider study: The cohort included a few men and a couple of women between 18 and 49 years of age. Libraries were prepared and TCR repertoires were sequenced by different laboratories using diverse techniques, in order to increase sequencing depth and limit assay-specific biases. Blood TCR repertoires of roughly 5 healthy adults were deeply sequenced to estimate repertoire size and the extent of clonotype sharing between individuals. Per donor, three plates each were used for CD4 naive and CD4 memory, two for CD8 naive, and one for CD8 memory. Between about 0.94 and 8.9 billion PBMCs per donor were obtained by leukapheresis.

Points on this clone: No cognate antigen has been identified for it. No clone much larger than this one lies a single base away; base qualities are absent.

For the CD8 naive samples, CD45RO-negative cells were positively selected for CCR7, yielding a CD45RA+CCR7+ population from which TemRA cells were excluded. The donors were healthy, HIV-negative adults who had no recently reported acute infections or vaccinations. Every donor was a Caucasian adult living in Nashville, Tennessee, USA. Blood was obtained by leukapheresis, after which PBMCs were separated by Ficoll-Histopaque density gradient centrifugation and cryopreserved in liquid nitrogen vapor phase. Purity and quantity of every magnetically sorted T cell population were checked by analytical flow cytometry. Genomic DNA was isolated from every sorted fraction and measured by UV absorbance on a Nanodrop 2000c. CDR1 and CDR2 were assigned from the germline V gene as MDHEN and SYDVKM. The germline ends are 11 bases apart after V is trimmed by 2 bases and J by 5 bases. The CDR3 sequence holds 14 residues, the cysteine and phenylalanine included. Solely the CDR3 DNA is kept, with 42 bases framed from the first base.

Summary of the overall study and its limitations: When several donors were compared, the shared fraction of clonotypes was 5% to 6.5% for naive CD4, roughly 3.3% for naive CD8, about 2.5% for memory CD4, and approximately 0.4% for memory CD8. Because the study included only a small number of donors, the genetic and exposure-history diversity represented was limited. Larger estimated clonotype richness was generally found for naive subsets than for memory subsets. Compared with non-shared clonotypes, clonotypes shared by all four sorted-subset donors had higher generation probabilities. Based on pairwise subsampling, the degree of clonotype sharing among donors was expected to be affected by sequencing depth. Incomplete sequencing was indicated by rarefaction of sorted-subset datasets, despite the large sequencing depth. Sampling was limited to blood, and TCR repertoires in tissue likely differ from TCR repertoires in blood.

Using the deep immunoSEQ assay, TCR CDR3 regions were amplified from genomic DNA by multiplex PCR. Genomic DNA extracted from each cell subset was distributed evenly over all wells of several immunoSEQ 96-well plates, and each plate served as one replicate. For sorted subsets, roughly 200 ng of genomic DNA, equivalent to 30,000 or so T cell genomes, went into each replicate PCR. Purified libraries were quantified with a Qubit 3.0 fluorometer, sized on a Bioanalyzer 2100, and re-quantified with the KAPA Library Quantification kit. Every immunoSEQ 96-well plate was sequenced on a dedicated single-read 150-cycle Illumina NextSeq 550 flow cell. The paper's processing steps were these. Because the immunoSEQ output included only junctional sequences and no quality scores, the filtering could not be the same as the filtering used for full-length reads. To assign V/J genes and CDR3, sequences were annotated using PyIR, a Python wrapper for IgBLAST v1.9, with IMGT germline references. Any read was removed if the V/J assignment was weak (E-value above 1e-6), the CDR3 was missing, or the read contained stop codons, out-of-frame junctions, or ambiguous translated residues. V3J clonotypes were defined by identical inferred V gene, J gene, and CDR3 amino acid sequence. To compute the percentage overlap between repertoires, the number of shared unique clonotypes was divided by the size of the smaller repertoire. RTK rarefaction, the Chao1 estimator, and Recon v2.1 estimates of unobserved clonotypes were used to assess repertoire richness. For all TCRbeta clonotypes obtained by the gDNA method from a few donors, generation probabilities were computed with OLGA. Drawn from immuneACCESS, this table holds only the in-frame rearrangements with V and J called that TCRdb kept. Clones are partly lost; checked studies trace under half to an unresolved V gene and leave the rest unexplained. That table gives V, J and clone size, and the DNA gave D and trimming. The sample table holds around 2,000,000 clones, of which about 94% were seen once. Jointly, the top ten make up roughly 1% of the sample.

The chain couples TRBV28 to TRBJ2-3, with the D gene too uncertain to name. The sequence derives from a man aged 18 to 30 in good health. The sample consisted of naive CD8+ T cells sorted from blood. What the cell subset or site label conveys for this sample: CD45RA+CCR7+. The CDR3 protein: CASSLTALGDTQYF. Read as DNA, the sequence is TGTGCCAGCAGTTTAACAGCCCTAGGAGATACGCAGTATTTT.